One and the same sample provided the 28 T cell receptor beta chains below, sequenced in a study of identical twins. TCRdb reanalysed the 5' RACE reads using MiXCR and keeps one entry per CDR3 protein. The table lists about 700,000 distinct CDR3 sequences, approximately 6% of them singletons. What was sequenced was naive T cells sorted from blood. These receptors came from a man younger than 35 in good health.

This clonotype was counted at least ten times. The chain uses TRBV28 and TRBJ2-7; a possible D gene is TRBD1 (6 bases). The CDR3 runs 15 residues. CDR1 and CDR2 from the germline V gene are MDHEN and SYDVKM. V shed 1 base and J shed 2 bases, with 12 bases lying between them. The CDR3 loop reads CASSLYGRGAYEQYF. The CDR3 coding sequence is TGTGCCAGCAGTTTATATGGCAGGGGAGCCTACGAGCAGTACTTC. Looking up the rest from reference TRBV28 and TRBJ2-7 gives the full variable domain: DVKVTQSSRYLVKRTGEKVFLECVQDMDHENMFWYRQDPGLGLRLIYFSYDVKMKEKGDIPEGYSVSREKKERFSLILESASTNQTSMYLCASSLYGRGAYEQYFGPGTRLTVT.

In this sample, this clonotype turned up many times. The gene calls are TRBV20-1 and TRBJ2-3, with 12 positions matching TRBD2. The germline gives CDR1 DFQATT, CDR2 SNEGSKA (reference sequence). The V and J ends lost 5 bases and 4 bases, in that order; junction bases with no gene match: 7. This CDR3 region has 15 residues. As DNA, the CDR3 is TGCAGTGCTCCCCGACTAGCGGGAGCCTCAGATACGCAGTATTTT. This gives the protein CSAPRLAGASDTQYF.

This clonotype was detected a few times. The genes are TRBV6-2 or TRBV6-3 and TRBJ2-7, with 10 positions matching TRBD2. The CDR3 contains 15 residues. Trimming cost V 0 bases and J 4 bases; bases outside gene matches: 3. Per germline, CDR1 MNHEY and CDR2 SVGEGT. In DNA, the CDR3 is TGTGCCAGCAGTTACTCAAGCGGGAGGGGGTACGAGCAGTACTTC. Amino acid sequence: CASSYSSGRGYEQYF.

The rearrangement links TRBV4-3 to TRBJ1-2; perhaps TRBD1 as D (5 bases). Germline values: CDR1 LGHNA, CDR2 YSLEER. The CDR3 spans 15 residues. Trimming took 3 bases from V and 4 from J, leaving 15 bases between them. The CDR3 DNA reads as TGCGCCAGCAGCCAGGCCGGGACGGTAATCTATGGCTACACCTTC. It is translated as CASSQAGTVIYGYTF.

This clonotype was detected many times. The CDR3 bases are TGCAGCGTTGAAGTAGGGCAACGGGACGAGCAGTACTTC. Translated: CSVEVGQRDEQYF. The rearrangement joins TRBV29-1 to TRBJ2-7; D unresolved. The V and J ends lost 1 base and 5 bases respectively, with 12 bases between them. Germline-derived CDR1 and CDR2 are SQVTM and ANQGSEA. The CDR3 sequence is 13 residues long.

At least ten counts were recorded for this clonotype. The V gene is TRBV15, the J gene TRBJ2-5; D uncertain. Germline V gene lookup returns CDR1 LNHNV and CDR2 YYDKDF (reference sequence). Trimming left V 3 bases short and J 2 bases short, with 7 bases between. The CDR3 has 13 residues. As DNA, the CDR3 is TGTGCCACCAGCAGTTCAGCACAAGAGACCCAGTACTTC. This sequence encodes CATSSSAQETQYF.

A few counts support this clonotype. The V call is TRBV19, the J call TRBJ2-1; possible D gene TRBD1, 5 bases. This CDR3 spans 13 amino acids. Germline V gene sequence: CDR1 LNHDA, CDR2 SQIVND (reference sequence). V was trimmed by 3 bases and J by 8 bases, leaving 11 bases between them. The CDR3 sequence: CASSIFDSDEQFF. CDR3 in DNA: TGTGCCAGTAGTATTTTCGACAGCGATGAGCAGTTCTTC.

The chain uses TRBV3-1 and TRBJ1-1; the match to TRBD1 covers 7 bases. With V trimmed by 2 bases and J by 1 base, 7 bases remained unmatched. Germline V lookup: CDR1 LGHDT, CDR2 YNNKEL (reference sequence). This CDR3 comprises 16 residues. The CDR3, as DNA: TGTGCCAGCAGCCAACGGCCAGGGGGAGGGAACACTGAAGCTTTCTTT. Protein product: CASSQRPGGGNTEAFF.

This clonotype appeared a few times. The chain combines TRBV6-5 with TRBJ2-7, with 9 bases lining up with TRBD2. The J segment lost 2 bases and the V segment lost 3 bases, leaving 5 bases of the junction unmatched. The CDR3 is 15 residues long. CDR1 is MNHEY and CDR2 is SVGAGI in the germline V gene. CDR3 loop: CASSYRAGGTYEQYF. The CDR3 bases are TGTGCCAGCAGTTATAGGGCGGGAGGGACCTACGAGCAGTACTTC.

This clonotype has a count of ten or more. The gene calls are TRBV4-3 and TRBJ1-2; no definite D call. There are 15 residues in the CDR3. The ends were cut back, 0 bases at V and 8 bases at J, with 16 bases in the middle. CDR1 is LGHNA and CDR2 is YSLEER in the germline V gene. The CDR3 coding sequence is TGCGCCAGCAGCCAAGATCTACGCGGGCCCGTGGGCTACACCTTC. Its translation is CASSQDLRGPVGYTF.

This clonotype was seen ten or more times. The chain employs TRBV5-5 and TRBJ1-2; TRBD1 is a possible D gene (6 bases). Between the trimmed V and J ends, which lost 0 bases and 8 bases, there was a span of 17 bases. The germline gives CDR1 SGHKS, CDR2 YYEKEE (reference sequence). The CDR3 has 15 residues. The CDR3 nucleotides are TGTGCCAGCAGCTTGGAGGCAGGGGCCCTCGAAGGCTACACCTTC. The encoded protein is CASSLEAGALEGYTF.

This clonotype was seen a few times. This chain links TRBV7-9 with TRBJ1-3; D possibly corresponds to TRBD1 (5 bases). V was trimmed by 5 bases and J by 2 bases, leaving 13 bases between them. The CDR3 spans 15 residues. The germline gives CDR1 SEHNR, CDR2 FQNEAQ (reference sequence). CDR3 amino acids: CASSNPRAAGNTIYF. As DNA, the CDR3 is TGTGCCAGCAGCAACCCCAGGGCGGCTGGAAACACCATATATTTT.

This clonotype was seen a few times. The CDR3: CASSQETGDTGELFF. CDR3 sequence (DNA): TGTGCCAGCAGCCAAGAAACGGGAGATACCGGGGAGCTGTTTTTT. The chain has TRBV3-1 and TRBJ2-2; TRBD2 might be the D (6 bases). The germline V and J ends were trimmed by 0 bases and 5 bases, with 10 bases remaining between them. From germline, CDR1 is LGHDT and CDR2 YNNKEL (reference sequence). The CDR3 runs to 15 residues.

This clonotype was seen a handful of times. The V and J genes are TRBV11-1 and TRBJ2-6; TRBD1 aligns across 9 bases. Per germline, CDR1 SGHAT and CDR2 FQDESV (reference sequence). The CDR3 length is 17 residues. V gave up 5 bases and J gave up 1 base; unmatched junction bases: 6. This CDR3 reads CASSETGTGSGANVLTF. The CDR3 DNA follows: TGTGCCAGCAGCGAGACCGGGACAGGGTCTGGGGCCAACGTCCTGACTTTC. Drawing the rest from reference TRBV11-1 and TRBJ2-6, the complete variable domain is EAEVAQSPRYKITEKSQAVAFWCDPISGHATLYWYRQILGQGPELLVQFQDESVVDDSQLPKDRFSAERLKGVDSTLKIQPAELGDSAMYLCASSETGTGSGANVLTFGAGSRLTVL.

To note about this clonotype: No conserved phenylalanine or tryptophan ends this CDR3, so it is likely a read error. The V and J genes are TRBV6-5 and TRBJ1-1, with a weak D call TRBD1 (6 bases). CDR3 length equals 13 residues. Per the germline V gene, CDR1 is MNHEY and CDR2 is SVGAGI. V gave up 0 bases and J gave up 8 bases, with 10 bases separating them. The CDR3 DNA reads as TGTGCCAGCAGTTACTCGACTGGGACAGAAGCTTTCTAT. Protein sequence: CASSYSTGTEAFY.

The genes are TRBV12-3 or TRBV12-4 and TRBJ2-5, with D tentatively TRBD1 (5 bases). The CDR3 is 13 residues long. The V end lost 4 bases, the J end lost 2 bases, and 8 bases lay between the germline ends. The chain's CDR3 is CASSYDRQETQYF. The CDR3 bases are TGTGCCAGCAGTTATGACAGACAAGAGACCCAGTACTTC.

This clonotype was seen many times. The V call is TRBV12-3 or TRBV12-4, the J call TRBJ2-3; TRBD2 agrees at 7 bases. The trim removed 6 bases at V and 0 bases at J, leaving 6 bases unmatched. The CDR3 runs to 15 residues. The CDR3 loop reads CASRQPSGSTDTQYF. Written as DNA, the CDR3 is TGTGCCAGCAGGCAACCTAGCGGCAGCACAGATACGCAGTATTTT.

This clonotype was found many times. This rearrangement joins TRBV20-1 to TRBJ2-3; D ambiguous. Germline values: CDR1 DFQATT, CDR2 SNEGSKA (reference sequence). V shed 6 bases and J shed 6 bases, with 13 bases lying between them. The CDR3 is 12 residues long. The CDR3 DNA reads as TGCAGTGCAGTCCCATTTTCGGATACGCAGTATTTT. Its protein is CSAVPFSDTQYF.

This clonotype was seen a handful of times. The rearrangement joins TRBV7-9 to TRBJ2-2; 7 nucleotides match TRBD1. The trim removed 1 base at V and 0 bases at J, leaving 2 bases unmatched. This CDR3 is 16 amino acids long. CDR1 and CDR2 from the germline V gene are SEHNR and FQNEAQ (reference sequence). The CDR3 bases are TGTGCCAGCAGCTTAGACAGGGGCGCGAACACCGGGGAGCTGTTTTTT. Translating gives CASSLDRGANTGELFF.

This clonotype was observed many times. The chain has TRBV4-1 and TRBJ2-3, with D perhaps TRBD1 or TRBD2 (5 bases each). The CDR3 runs to 16 residues. Germline CDR1 MGHRA, CDR2 YSYEKL. The V end lost 2 bases, the J end lost 0 bases, and 12 bases lay between the germline ends. The CDR3 DNA reads TGCGCCAGCAGCCAACCCGGGACCGCTAGCACAGATACGCAGTATTTT. It translates to CASSQPGTASTDTQYF.

This clonotype was observed at least ten times. This chain uses TRBV29-1 with TRBJ2-3; no clear D gene. Germline-derived CDR1 and CDR2 are SQVTM and ANQGSEA. The V end was cut by 6 bases, the J end by 2 bases, with 9 bases between. The CDR3 contains 12 residues. DNA of the CDR3: TGCAGCGTCGCTCCTAACACAGATACGCAGTATTTT. Protein product: CSVAPNTDTQYF.

This clonotype has a count of ten or more. The V gene is TRBV7-2, the J gene TRBJ1-4; D is ambiguous. The V and J ends lost 3 bases and 3 bases respectively, with 5 bases between them. CDR1 and CDR2 from the germline V gene are SGHTA and FQGNSA. This CDR3 has 13 residues. Here the CDR3 reads CASSLFSNEKLFF. In nucleotides, the CDR3 is TGTGCCAGCAGCTTGTTCTCTAATGAAAAACTGTTTTTT. The full variable domain, in which reference TRBV7-2 and TRBJ1-4 provide the parts outside the CDR3, is GAGVSQSPSNKVTEKGKDVELRCDPISGHTALYWYRQSLGQGLEFLIYFQGNSAPDKSGLPSDRFSAERTGGSVSTLTIQRTQQEDSAVYLCASSLFSNEKLFFGSGTQLSVL.

The chain is built from TRBV27 and TRBJ2-7; 10 positions match TRBD2. Germline V lookup: CDR1 MNHEY, CDR2 SMNVEV (reference sequence). The CDR3 sequence is 11 residues long. CDR3 nucleotide sequence: TGTGCCAGCAGTTTCCCTAGCGGGAGTTTAGTC. Residues: CASSFPSGSLV.

About this clonotype itself: This may arise from a read error, as a much more abundant clone is one base away. The final CDR3 position lacks the conserved phenylalanine or tryptophan, pointing to a likely read error. V usage is TRBV30 and J usage is TRBJ2-7; D not resolved. This CDR3 contains 12 residues. Trimming cost V 2 bases and J 3 bases, with 8 bases left between them. Germline V gives CDR1 GTSNPN, CDR2 SVGIG (reference sequence). The CDR3 DNA sequence: TGTGCCTGGAGTACGGGTAACTACGAGCAGTACTCC. Encoded protein: CAWSTGNYEQYS.

This clonotype has just a few counts. V is TRBV6-2 or TRBV6-3 and J is TRBJ2-3; D remains ambiguous. Germline V gene lookup returns CDR1 MNHEY and CDR2 SVGEGT. V shed 2 bases and J shed 9 bases, with 9 bases lying between them. The CDR3 length is 12 residues. The CDR3: CASSYVGNTQYF. CDR3 coding DNA: TGTGCCAGCAGTTACGTAGGGAACACGCAGTATTTT.

V is TRBV29-1 and J is TRBJ2-5; tentatively, D is TRBD2 (6 bases). The CDR3 sequence is 14 residues long. Germline V CDR1 and CDR2: SQVTM, ANQGSEA. With 0 bases removed from V and 4 bases from J, the gap between germline ends came to 12 bases. The CDR3 nucleotides read TGCAGCGTTGAAGACGGAGCAGCGGGAGAGACCCAGTACTTC. Protein sequence: CSVEDGAAGETQYF.

This clonotype has ten or more counts. Here the CDR3 DNA reads TGTGCCAGCAGCTTAGGTAGCGGTAGCTCCTACGAGCAGTACGTC. This sequence encodes CASSLGSGSSYEQYV. V usage is TRBV5-1 and J usage is TRBJ2-7, with a tentative D call TRBD2 (6 bases). The germline CDR1 and CDR2 sequences are SGHRS and YFSETQ. The CDR3 consists of 15 residues.

At least ten counts were recorded for this clonotype. V gene TRBV20-1 combines with J gene TRBJ2-3; 7 nucleotides align to TRBD2. The CDR3 covers 16 residues. Trimming at V came to 2 bases and at J to 2 bases, leaving 10 bases not matched to a gene. Per the germline V gene, CDR1 is DFQATT and CDR2 is SNEGSKA (reference sequence). The CDR3 nucleotides read TGCAGTGCTAGAATTCGGCTAGCGGATGACACAGATACGCAGTATTTT. Amino acids: CSARIRLADDTDTQYF.